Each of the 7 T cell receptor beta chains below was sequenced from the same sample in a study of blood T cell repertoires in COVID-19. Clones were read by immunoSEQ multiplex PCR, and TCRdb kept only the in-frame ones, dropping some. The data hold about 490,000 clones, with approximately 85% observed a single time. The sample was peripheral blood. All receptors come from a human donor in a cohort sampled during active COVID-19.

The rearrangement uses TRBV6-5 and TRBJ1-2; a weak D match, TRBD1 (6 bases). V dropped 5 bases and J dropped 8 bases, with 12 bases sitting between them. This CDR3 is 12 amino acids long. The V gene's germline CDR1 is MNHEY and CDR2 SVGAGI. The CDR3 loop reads CASSTTGHGYTF. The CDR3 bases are TGTGCCAGCAGTACCACAGGGCACGGCTACACCTTC.

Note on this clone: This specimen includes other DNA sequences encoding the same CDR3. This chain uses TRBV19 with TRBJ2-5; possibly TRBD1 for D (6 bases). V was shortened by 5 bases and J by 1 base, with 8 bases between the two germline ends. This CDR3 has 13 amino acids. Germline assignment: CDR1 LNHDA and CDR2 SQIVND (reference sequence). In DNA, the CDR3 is TGTGCCAGTAGTGAGACAGGCCAAGAGACCCAGTACTTC. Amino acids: CASSETGQETQYF.

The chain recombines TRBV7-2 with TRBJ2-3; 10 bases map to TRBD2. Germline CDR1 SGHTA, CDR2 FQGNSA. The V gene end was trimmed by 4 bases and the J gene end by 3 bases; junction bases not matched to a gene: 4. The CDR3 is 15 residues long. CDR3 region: CASSSSGGETDTQYF. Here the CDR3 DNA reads TGTGCCAGCAGCTCTAGCGGGGGAGAGACAGATACGCAGTATTTT.

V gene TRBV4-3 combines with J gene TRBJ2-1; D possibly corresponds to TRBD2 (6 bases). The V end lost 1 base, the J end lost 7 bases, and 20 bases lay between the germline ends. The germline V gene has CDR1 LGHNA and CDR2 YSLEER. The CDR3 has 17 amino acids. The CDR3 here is CASSQVHARGNRNEQFF. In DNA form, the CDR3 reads TGCGCCAGCAGCCAAGTTCATGCTCGCGGGAATCGAAATGAGCAGTTCTTC.

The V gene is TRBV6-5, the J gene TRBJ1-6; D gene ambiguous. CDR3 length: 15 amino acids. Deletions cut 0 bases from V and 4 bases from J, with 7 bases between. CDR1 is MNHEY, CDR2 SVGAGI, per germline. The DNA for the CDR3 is TGTGCCAGCAGTTACTCGAACAGTTATAATTCACCCCTCCACTTT. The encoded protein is CASSYSNSYNSPLHF.

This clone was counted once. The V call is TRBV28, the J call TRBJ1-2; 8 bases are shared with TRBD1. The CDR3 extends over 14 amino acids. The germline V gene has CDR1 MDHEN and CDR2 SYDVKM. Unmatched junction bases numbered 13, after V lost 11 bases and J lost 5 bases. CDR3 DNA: TGTGCCGGACGGGGGACAGGACCCCATTATGGCTACACCTTC. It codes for CAGRGTGPHYGYTF.

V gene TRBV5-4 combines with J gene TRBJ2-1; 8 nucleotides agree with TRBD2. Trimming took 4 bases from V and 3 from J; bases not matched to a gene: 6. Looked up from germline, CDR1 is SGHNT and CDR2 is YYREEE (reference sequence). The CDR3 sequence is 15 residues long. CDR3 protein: CASSITSGHYNEQFF. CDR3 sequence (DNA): TGTGCCAGCAGCATCACTAGCGGACACTACAATGAGCAGTTCTTC.